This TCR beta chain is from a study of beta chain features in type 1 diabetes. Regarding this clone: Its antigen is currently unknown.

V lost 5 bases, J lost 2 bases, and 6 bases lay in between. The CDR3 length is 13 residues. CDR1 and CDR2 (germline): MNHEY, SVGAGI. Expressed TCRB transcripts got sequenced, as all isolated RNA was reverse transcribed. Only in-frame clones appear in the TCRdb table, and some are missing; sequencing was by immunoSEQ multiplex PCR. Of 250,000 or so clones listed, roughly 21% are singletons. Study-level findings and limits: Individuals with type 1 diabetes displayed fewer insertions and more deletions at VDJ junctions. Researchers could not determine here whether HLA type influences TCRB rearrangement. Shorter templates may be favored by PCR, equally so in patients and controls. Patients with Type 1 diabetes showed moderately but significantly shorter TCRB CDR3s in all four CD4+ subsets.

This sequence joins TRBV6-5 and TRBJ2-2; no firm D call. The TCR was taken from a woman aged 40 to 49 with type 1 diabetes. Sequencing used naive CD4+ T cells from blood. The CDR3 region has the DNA TGTGCCAGCAGTACAGCTAACACCGGGGAGCTGTTTTTT. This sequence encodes CASSTANTGELFF.